The 23 T cell receptor beta chains reported below all come from one sample, sequenced in a study of T cell responses to AZD1222 COVID-19 vaccine. The assay was immunoSEQ multiplex PCR, and TCRdb's table has in-frame clones only and misses some. Here the sample spans 65,000 to 70,000 clones, about nine tenths being singletons. This specimen consisted of peripheral blood, obtained on day 0 of AZD1222 vaccination. The receptor source for this set is an adult in good health.

This clone was seen a few times. The rearrangement joins TRBV6-1 to TRBJ2-2; 8 positions agree with TRBD2. V lost 1 base and J lost 4; bases outside the gene matches: 8. CDR3 length: 17 amino acids. Per the germline V gene, CDR1 is MNHNS and CDR2 is SASEGT. The CDR3, as DNA: TGTGCCAGCAGTGAAGGGGTAGCGGGAACCCCCACCGGGGAGCTGTTTTTT. Translated, it gives CASSEGVAGTPTGELFF.

CDR3 in amino acids: CASSGTSAQVTDTQYF. The CDR3, as DNA: TGTGCCAGCTCAGGGACTAGCGCCCAGGTCACAGATACGCAGTATTTT. The genes are TRBV18 and TRBJ2-3, with 10 positions matching TRBD2. Germline lookup yields CDR1 KGHSH and CDR2 LQKENI. The CDR3 runs to 16 residues. Trimming cost V 5 bases and J 2 bases; bases outside gene matches: 7.

The J gene is TRBJ1-2, the V gene TRBV24-1, with D uncertain. V gave up 7 bases and J gave up 6 bases, with 17 bases separating them. CDR3 length: 14 residues. The germline V gene encodes CDR1 KGHDR and CDR2 SFDVKD. The CDR3 DNA is TGTGCCACCAGAATCCGGACCTCACGTGATGGCTACACCTTC. Amino acids: CATRIRTSRDGYTF.

This chain connects TRBV5-5 to TRBJ2-3, with 12 bases lining up with TRBD2. Germline assignment: CDR1 SGHKS and CDR2 YYEKEE (reference sequence). CDR3 length equals 17 residues. The ends lost 4 bases at V and 4 bases at J; junction bases unmatched: 10. For the CDR3, the DNA is TGTGCCAGCAGCGCCGCCCTAGCGGGAGGGCCTGCAGATACGCAGTATTTT. It specifies CASSAALAGGPADTQYF. The full variable domain, in which reference TRBV5-5 and TRBJ2-3 provide the parts outside the CDR3, is DAGVTQSPTHLIKTRGQQVTLRCSPISGHKSVSWYQQVLGQGPQFIFQYYEKEERGRGNFPDRFSARQFPNYSSELNVNALLLGDSALYLCASSAALAGGPADTQYFGPGTRLTVL.

The chain combines TRBV5-6 with TRBJ1-5; 7 bases align to TRBD1. Germline assignment: CDR1 SGHDT and CDR2 YYEEEE. The CDR3 is 15 residues long. Unmatched junction bases numbered 7, after V lost 1 base and J lost 6 bases. CDR3 sequence: CASSLSRGAGQPQHF. The CDR3 bases are TGTGCCAGCAGCTTGTCCAGGGGGGCGGGTCAGCCCCAGCATTTT. The full variable domain, rest sourced from reference TRBV5-6 and TRBJ1-5, is DAGVTQSPTHLIKTRGQQVTLRCSPKSGHDTVSWYQQALGQGPQFIFQYYEEEERQRGNFPDRFSGHQFPNYSSELNVNALLLGDSALYLCASSLSRGAGQPQHFGDGTRLSIL.

The V gene is TRBV6-5, the J gene TRBJ2-3; no reliable D call. Germline V gene lookup returns CDR1 MNHEY and CDR2 SVGAGI. Trimming removed 6 bases at V and 5 bases at J, with 6 bases between. This CDR3 region has 11 residues. CDR3 in DNA: TGTGCCAGCAGGTCTGGAGATACGCAGTATTTT. Translation gives CASRSGDTQYF.

CDR3 protein: CASSLGQGTNEKLFF. The DNA for the CDR3 is TGTGCCAGCAGCTTAGGACAGGGAACTAATGAAAAACTGTTTTTT. The chain links TRBV7-9 to TRBJ1-4, with 7 bases lining up with TRBD1. The CDR3 runs 15 residues. Per germline, CDR1 SEHNR and CDR2 FQNEAQ (reference sequence). The V segment lost 1 base and the J segment 1 base; nucleotides outside the gene matches: 0.

This clone was seen only once. V is TRBV7-3 and J is TRBJ2-1, with 9 bases that match TRBD2. CDR3 size: 15 residues. J was trimmed by 7 bases and V by 1 base; bases with no gene match: 5. The germline CDR1 and CDR2 sequences are SGHTA and FQGTGA. The CDR3 loop reads CASSLRGTSQNEQFF. The DNA of the CDR3 is TGTGCCAGCAGCTTAAGAGGGACTAGCCAAAATGAGCAGTTCTTC.

V usage is TRBV27 and J usage is TRBJ2-7; D perhaps matches TRBD2 (7 bases). V was cut by 4 bases and J by 8 bases, with 27 bases left in between. CDR1 and CDR2 from the germline V gene are MNHEY and SMNVEV (reference sequence). There are 17 residues in the CDR3. CDR3 DNA sequence: TGTGCCAGCAGTTATGCTGGGGGAGGGGGTACTAGTTATCAGCAGTACTTC. It translates to CASSYAGGGGTSYQQYF.

The chain recombines TRBV3-1 (or the pseudogene TRBV3-2) with TRBJ1-1; no definite D call. Deletions cut 1 base from V and 3 bases from J, with 9 bases between. The CDR3 is 14 residues long. Germline-derived CDR1 and CDR2 are LGHDT and YNNKEL (reference sequence). CDR3 sequence reads: CASSQGPLDTEAFF. CDR3 nucleotide sequence: TGTGCCAGCAGCCAAGGTCCCTTGGACACTGAAGCTTTCTTT.

The rearrangement joins TRBV5-1 to TRBJ1-1; D call uncertain. The CDR3 runs 14 residues. With 4 bases removed from V and 6 bases from J, the gap between germline ends came to 16 bases. CDR1 is SGHRS, CDR2 YFSETQ, per germline. Here the CDR3 DNA reads TGCGCCAGCAGCGGATGGGAGGGAAGATCTGAAGCTTTCTTT. Residues: CASSGWEGRSEAFF.

The J gene is TRBJ2-1, the V gene TRBV2; a weak D match, TRBD2 (6 bases). This CDR3 region has 14 residues. Germline assignment: CDR1 SNHLY and CDR2 FYNNEI. Trimming stripped 10 bases from V and 4 bases from J, with 17 bases between. CDR3: CATFSGPTYNEQFF. CDR3 in DNA: TGTGCCACCTTTAGCGGACCCACATACAATGAGCAGTTCTTC.

This clone was seen only once. V gene TRBV7-8 combines with J gene TRBJ2-2; 11 nucleotides align to TRBD2. Germline assignment: CDR1 SGHVS and CDR2 FQNEAQ. The CDR3 consists of 16 residues. V lost 5 bases and J lost 3; bases outside the gene matches: 5. The chain's CDR3 is CASSPGTSGYTGELFF. The CDR3 nucleotides are TGTGCCAGCAGCCCTGGGACTAGCGGTTACACCGGGGAGCTGTTTTTT.

The J gene is TRBJ2-5, the V gene TRBV6-2 or TRBV6-3; D is tentatively TRBD1 or TRBD2 (5 bases each). The germline gives CDR1 MNHEY, CDR2 SVGEGT. The CDR3 sequence is 12 residues long. V was pared by 5 bases and J by 3 bases, with 7 bases between. CDR3 residues: CASSQGEETQYF. DNA of the CDR3: TGTGCCAGCAGTCAGGGAGAAGAGACCCAGTACTTC.

The chain links TRBV19 to TRBJ2-1, with D tentatively TRBD2 (6 bases). This CDR3 has 15 amino acids. The germline CDR1 and CDR2 sequences are LNHDA and SQIVND (reference sequence). Trimming left V 5 bases short and J 0 bases short, with 11 bases between. CDR3 in amino acids: CASSPRGNSYNEQFF. Here the CDR3 DNA reads TGTGCCAGTAGTCCCCGGGGGAACTCCTACAATGAGCAGTTCTTC.

The rearrangement joins TRBV18 to TRBJ1-1, with D unresolved. Germline CDR1 and CDR2: KGHSH and LQKENI. V was shortened by 4 bases and J by 6 bases, with 15 bases between the two germline ends. The CDR3 runs to 14 residues. CDR3 in DNA: TGTGCCAGCTCACTTATAACCGGAGGAGCTGAAGCTTTCTTT. It yields the protein CASSLITGGAEAFF.

V and J are TRBV5-1 and TRBJ2-2, with D possibly called TRBD1 or TRBD2 (5 bases each). Germline assignment: CDR1 SGHRS and CDR2 YFSETQ. V was shortened by 1 base and J by 3 bases, with 10 bases between the two germline ends. The CDR3 runs to 15 residues. The CDR3 DNA is TGCGCCAGCAGCTTGATCGGGGCCGACACCGGGGAGCTGTTTTTT. Amino acid sequence: CASSLIGADTGELFF.

This chain uses TRBV2 with TRBJ2-3, with D perhaps matching TRBD2 (6 bases). Germline V gene lookup returns CDR1 SNHLY and CDR2 FYNNEI. This CDR3 has 14 amino acids. Trimming removed 4 bases at V and 6 bases at J, with 14 bases between. The CDR3 DNA is TGTGCCAGCAGTGTGGCGACTAGTTCGGATACGCAGTATTTT. It translates to CASSVATSSDTQYF.

CDR3 nucleotide sequence: TGTGCCAGCAGCCCCCCCAGCGGGGGGTGGGATACGCAGTATTTT. As protein: CASSPPSGGWDTQYF. This chain connects TRBV6-2 or TRBV6-3 to TRBJ2-3; 9 bases are shared with TRBD2. The J segment lost 6 bases and the V segment lost 6 bases, leaving 10 bases of the junction unmatched. Germline-derived CDR1 and CDR2 are MNHEY and SVGEGT. The CDR3 totals 15 residues.

The genes are TRBV6-5 and TRBJ1-6; D is uncertain. This CDR3 spans 14 amino acids. Trimming took 3 bases from V and 5 from J, leaving 8 bases between them. Germline V CDR1 and CDR2: MNHEY, SVGAGI. The CDR3 DNA sequence: TGTGCCAGCAGTTATCGGCAGGATAATTCACCCCTCCACTTT. Protein sequence: CASSYRQDNSPLHF.

This chain connects TRBV5-8 to TRBJ1-5, with 7 bases fitting TRBD1. This CDR3 has 16 residues. Germline V gives CDR1 SGHTS, CDR2 YDEGEE. V dropped 4 bases and J dropped 1; count of bases not matched to a gene: 8. In nucleotides, the CDR3 is TGTGCCAGCAGCCAAAACAGGGGTCAGAGCAATCAGCCCCAGCATTTT. It yields the protein CASSQNRGQSNQPQHF.

The chain has TRBV24-1 and TRBJ1-2; D is ambiguous. The germline V gene encodes CDR1 KGHDR and CDR2 SFDVKD. The V gene lost 4 bases and the J gene lost 8 bases, with 13 bases spanning the gap. This CDR3 has 13 amino acids. The CDR3 loop is CATSDGVGVGYTF. The CDR3 nucleotides read TGTGCCACCAGTGACGGGGTTGGAGTGGGCTACACCTTC.

This clone has a single count. The gene calls are TRBV6-6 and TRBJ2-1; no clear D. In germline, CDR1 is MNHNY, CDR2 SVGAGI (reference sequence). V lost 3 bases to trimming and J lost 6 bases, with 9 bases between them. The CDR3 has 13 residues. The CDR3 coding sequence is TGTGCCAGCAGTTATGATACTACCAATGAGCAGTTCTTC. Translated: CASSYDTTNEQFF.